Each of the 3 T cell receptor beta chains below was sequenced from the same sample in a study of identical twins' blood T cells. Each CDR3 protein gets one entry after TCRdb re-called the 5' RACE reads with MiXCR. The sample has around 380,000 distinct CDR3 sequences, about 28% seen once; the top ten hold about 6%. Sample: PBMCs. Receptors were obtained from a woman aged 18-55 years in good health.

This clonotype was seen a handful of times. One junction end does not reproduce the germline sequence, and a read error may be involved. The CDR3 protein is CASGDRGRDQPQHF. DNA of the CDR3: TGTGCCAGCGGTGACAGGGGGCGAGATCAGCCCCAGCATTTT. V usage is TRBV2 and J usage is TRBJ1-5, with TRBD1 matching over 10 bases. Germline V CDR1 and CDR2: SNHLY, FYNNEI. This CDR3 is built from 14 residues. The full variable domain, completed using reference TRBV2 and TRBJ1-5, is EPEVTQTPSHQVTQMGQEVILRCVPISNHLYFYWYRQILGQKVEFLVSFYNNEISEKSEIFDDQFSVERPDGSNFTLKIRSTKLEDSAMYFCASGDRGRDQPQHFGDGTRLSIL.

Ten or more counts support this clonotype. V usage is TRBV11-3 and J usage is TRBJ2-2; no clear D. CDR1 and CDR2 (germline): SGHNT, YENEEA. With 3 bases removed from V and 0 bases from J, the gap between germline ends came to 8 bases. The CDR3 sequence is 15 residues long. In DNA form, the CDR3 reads TGTGCCAGCAGCTTCGGCGGAGCGAACACCGGGGAGCTGTTTTTT. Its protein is CASSFGGANTGELFF.

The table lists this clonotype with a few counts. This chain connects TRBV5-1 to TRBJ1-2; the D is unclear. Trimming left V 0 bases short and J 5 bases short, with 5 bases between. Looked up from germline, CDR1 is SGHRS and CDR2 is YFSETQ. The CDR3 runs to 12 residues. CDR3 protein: CASSLEQYGYTF. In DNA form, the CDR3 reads TGCGCCAGCAGCTTGGAGCAGTATGGCTACACCTTC. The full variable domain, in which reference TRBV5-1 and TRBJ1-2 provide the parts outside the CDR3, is KAGVTQTPRYLIKTRGQQVTLSCSPISGHRSVSWYQQTPGQGLQFLFEYFSETQRNKGNFPGRFSGRQFSNSRSEMNVSTLELGDSALYLCASSLEQYGYTFGSGTRLTVV.